Listed here is a single T cell receptor (beta chain). Its cognate antigen has yet to be identified. No clone much larger than this one lies a single base away; base qualities are absent. The data stem from a study of blood T cell repertoires in COVID-19 (dated by TCRdb to the early 2020s). Regarding the complete study: Collaborator samples came from the United States, Italy and Spain and covered acute and convalescent phases of COVID-19. The prospective study material was composed of cDNA or gDNA derived from T cells, B-cell-depleted T cells, or PBMCs. Deeply sampled blood TCRbeta repertoires from subjects exposed to, actively infected with, or recovered from COVID-19 were included in the dataset. A freely available public database, intended as a resource for researchers studying the immune response to SARS-CoV-2, is where the repertoires were released. Samples came from the ongoing ImmuneRACE study (first 160 participants) plus 1,254 subjects from 6 global collaborators. Nearly every sample came with metadata listing a de-identified subject ID, COVID-19 status, age in years and sex. Where available, HLA class I and class II types were obtained from metadata supplied by the sample provider rather than from assay-based typing.

General study outcomes and caveats: How much clinical and demographic metadata was included differed by source and by participant, and the metadata was provided uncurated.

A second Seattle source provided samples from volunteer blood donors who had recovered from COVID-19. Whole blood was collected in K2EDTA tubes by collaborating institutions according to the institutions' own protocols. For TCRbeta analysis, collaborators shipped samples as frozen whole blood, isolated PBMCs, or DNA extracted from either of those sample types. TCRbeta CDR3 regions were amplified from genomic DNA by means of the immunoSEQ Assay, a bias-controlled multiplex PCR. The authors' analysis ran thus. Nucleated cell counts per sample were estimated from amplification of reference gene primers within the assay. To quantify the absolute abundance of each unique TCRbeta CDR3 rearrangement, sequence reads were collapsed and filtered. Productive Simpson clonality was computed per sample as the square root of Simpson's diversity index over productive rearrangements. TCRdb holds this immuneACCESS table with in-frame rearrangements only. Some clones are missing; in checked studies, unresolved V genes explain under half, and the rest has no known cause. V and J calls and clone size follow that table, whereas D and trimming were derived from the DNA. This sample comprises over 200,000 clones, about 89% of them detected only once. Of the sample, around 9.1% falls within the top ten clones.

Per the germline V gene, SNHLY is the CDR1 and FYNNEI is the CDR2. CDR3 length: 15 amino acids, cysteine to phenylalanine. The CDR3 DNA has 45 bases and is translated from base 1. V loses 5 bases of germline sequence and J loses 0 bases, and the interval between the two ends is 10 bases. The sequenced sample consisted of peripheral blood. The source of this sequence is a man aged 35-49 years who had recovered from COVID-19. The rearranged chain carries TRBV2 and TRBJ2-2, with no confidently assigned D gene. This receptor carries the CDR3 CASSLQATNTGELFF. The nucleotides are TGTGCCAGCAGTCTCCAAGCAACGAACACCGGGGAGCTGTTTTTT.